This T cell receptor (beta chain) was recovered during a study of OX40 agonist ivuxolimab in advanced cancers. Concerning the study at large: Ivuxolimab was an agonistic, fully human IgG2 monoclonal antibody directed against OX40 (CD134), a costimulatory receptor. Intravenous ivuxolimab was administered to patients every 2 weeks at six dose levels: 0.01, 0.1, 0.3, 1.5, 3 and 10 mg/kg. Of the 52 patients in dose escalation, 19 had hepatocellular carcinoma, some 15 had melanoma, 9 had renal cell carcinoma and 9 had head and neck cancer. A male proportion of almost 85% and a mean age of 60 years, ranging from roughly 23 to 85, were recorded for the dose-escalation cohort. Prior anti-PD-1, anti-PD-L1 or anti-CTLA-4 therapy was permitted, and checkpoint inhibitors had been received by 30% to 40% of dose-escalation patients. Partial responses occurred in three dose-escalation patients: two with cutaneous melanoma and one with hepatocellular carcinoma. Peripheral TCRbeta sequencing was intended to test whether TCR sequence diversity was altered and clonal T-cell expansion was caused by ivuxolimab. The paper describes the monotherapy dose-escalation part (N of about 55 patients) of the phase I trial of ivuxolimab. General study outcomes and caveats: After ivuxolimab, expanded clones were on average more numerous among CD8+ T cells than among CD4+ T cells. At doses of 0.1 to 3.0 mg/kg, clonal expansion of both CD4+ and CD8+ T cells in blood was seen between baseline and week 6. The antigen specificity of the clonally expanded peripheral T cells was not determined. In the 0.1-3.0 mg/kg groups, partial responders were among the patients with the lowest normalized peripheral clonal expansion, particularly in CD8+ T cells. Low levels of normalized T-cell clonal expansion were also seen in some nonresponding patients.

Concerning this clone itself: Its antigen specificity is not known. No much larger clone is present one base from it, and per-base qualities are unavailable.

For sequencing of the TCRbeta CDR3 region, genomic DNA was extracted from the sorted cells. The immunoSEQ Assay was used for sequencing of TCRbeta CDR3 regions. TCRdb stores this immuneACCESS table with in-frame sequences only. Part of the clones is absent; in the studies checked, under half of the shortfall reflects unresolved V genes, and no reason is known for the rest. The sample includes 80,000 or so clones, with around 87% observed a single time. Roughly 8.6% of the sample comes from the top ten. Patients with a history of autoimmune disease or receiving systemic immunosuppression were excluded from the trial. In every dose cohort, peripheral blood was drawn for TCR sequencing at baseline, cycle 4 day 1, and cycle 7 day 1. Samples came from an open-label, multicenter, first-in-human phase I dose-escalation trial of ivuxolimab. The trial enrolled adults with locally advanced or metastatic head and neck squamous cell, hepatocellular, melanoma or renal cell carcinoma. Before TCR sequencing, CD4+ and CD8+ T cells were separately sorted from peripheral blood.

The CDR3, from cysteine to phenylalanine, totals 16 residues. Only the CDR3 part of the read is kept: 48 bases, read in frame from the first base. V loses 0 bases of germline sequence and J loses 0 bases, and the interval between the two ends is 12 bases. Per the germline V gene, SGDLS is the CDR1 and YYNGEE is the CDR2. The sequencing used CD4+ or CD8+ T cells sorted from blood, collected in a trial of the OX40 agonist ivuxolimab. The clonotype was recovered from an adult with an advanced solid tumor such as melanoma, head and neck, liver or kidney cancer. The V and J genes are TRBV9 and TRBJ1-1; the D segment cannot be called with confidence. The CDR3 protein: CASSVVPTVMNTEAFF. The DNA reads TGTGCCAGCAGCGTAGTCCCGACCGTTATGAACACTGAAGCTTTCTTT.